The sequence of this T cell receptor beta chain was determined in a study of tumor-infiltrating lymphocytes in localized non-small cell lung cancer. TCRdb's copy holds only in-frame clones and misses some; the assay was immunoSEQ multiplex PCR. Here the sample spans approximately 1,600 clones, approximately 40% being singletons. About this clone itself: Its antigen is unknown.

General study results and limits: Different pieces of the same tissue went to different assays, confounding technical variation with intratumor heterogeneity. Compared with uninvolved lung, tumors showed higher T cell infiltration by TCRbeta sequencing.

J was trimmed by 4 bases and V by 2 bases; bases with no gene match: 4. Germline V gene lookup returns CDR1 SGHTA and CDR2 FQGNSA. The CDR3 covers 15 residues. The receptor was isolated from a human donor with non-small cell lung cancer. Sequencing was done on a sample of uninvolved lung tissue not adjacent to the tumor. This sequence joins TRBV7-2 and TRBJ2-5, with 10 nucleotides matching TRBD1. The CDR3 here is CASSLRQGAGETQYF. The CDR3 coding sequence is TGTGCCAGCAGCTTACGACAGGGGGCGGGAGAGACCCAGTACTTC.